The 22 T cell receptor beta chains reported below all come from one sample, sequenced in a study of blood T cell repertoires in COVID-19 (TCRdb year 2020). Libraries were constructed by the immunoSEQ multiplex PCR assay. TCRdb provides this immuneACCESS table in a form limited to in-frame rearrangements. Some clones are lacking; in checked studies, under half of them reflect an unresolved V gene, and why the rest are absent is not known. The sample has a few hundred thousand clones on record, around 89% of them singletons. The ten largest clones add up to around 5.8% of the sample. Sample: peripheral blood. These receptors were collected from a woman aged 50 to 60 with COVID-19, enrolled during active disease.

The chain joins TRBV21-1 to TRBJ1-1; TRBD1, as called in the table, went unchecked against the DNA. TRBV21-1 is labeled a pseudogene. The CDR3 loop spans 17 amino acids. The chain's CDR3 is CASSKEPLDGQNTEAFF. The CDR3 DNA follows: TGTGCCAGCAGCAAGGAACCGTTAGACGGACAGAACACTGAAGCTTTCTTT.

A remark on this clone: Other nucleotide sequences from this sample produce the same CDR3. The V and J genes are TRBV11-3 and TRBJ2-7, with D possibly matching TRBD2 (5 bases). CDR3 length: 14 residues. Trimming pared 5 bases from V and 0 bases from J, leaving 11 bases between. CDR1 is SGHNT and CDR2 is YENEEA in the germline V gene. The CDR3 spells CASSLSGSSYEQYF. As DNA, the CDR3 is TGTGCCAGCAGCCTATCGGGATCCTCCTACGAGCAGTACTTC.

The chain recombines TRBV5-4 with TRBJ1-2; TRBD1 agrees at 10 bases. V lost 4 bases to trimming and J lost 2 bases; unmatched junction nucleotides: 14. Germline CDR1 and CDR2: SGHNT and YYREEE (reference sequence). The CDR3 is made up of 18 amino acids. The CDR3, as DNA: TGTGCCAGCAGCGACAGCCCCAATGACAGGGGGCTAAACTATGGCTACACCTTC. Translation gives CASSDSPNDRGLNYGYTF.

V and J are TRBV11-2 and TRBJ2-3, with 14 bases aligning to TRBD2. Looked up from germline, CDR1 is SGHAT and CDR2 is FQNNGV. After removal of 3 bases from V and 2 bases from J, the junction contained 1 base not matched to a gene. There are 16 residues in the CDR3. The CDR3 loop is CASSLTSGRATDTQYF. CDR3 coding DNA: TGTGCCAGCAGCTTGACTAGCGGGAGGGCCACAGATACGCAGTATTTT.

This clone was detected ten times or more. The chain has TRBV5-6 and TRBJ2-7; 8 nucleotides agree with TRBD1. The CDR3 runs 13 residues. After removal of 3 bases from V and 7 bases from J, the junction contained 6 bases not matched to a gene. The germline CDR1 and CDR2 sequences are SGHDT and YYEEEE. The CDR3 region has the DNA TGTGCCAGCAGCTACGGACAGGGCAGGGAGCAGTACTTC. Its translation: CASSYGQGREQYF.

The rearrangement joins TRBV7-2 to TRBJ2-1; the match to TRBD2 covers 7 bases. From germline, CDR1 is SGHTA and CDR2 FQGNSA. The V gene end was trimmed by 0 bases and the J gene end by 11 bases; junction bases not matched to a gene: 22. The CDR3 loop spans 19 amino acids. The CDR3 DNA sequence: TGTGCCAGCAGCTTAGCGAGACGCGGGCAGAGCGGGACTGGACCCCAGCAGTTCTTC. It specifies CASSLARRGQSGTGPQQFF.

The chain joins TRBV3-1 (or the pseudogene TRBV3-2) to TRBJ2-1, with TRBD2 matching over 7 bases. Germline V gene sequence: CDR1 LGHDT, CDR2 YNNKEL (reference sequence). Germline trimming cut 1 base from V and 4 bases from J; bases unmatched to any gene: 7. The length of the CDR3 is 16 residues. CDR3 sequence reads: CASSQVQLAPYNEQFF. The CDR3 DNA reads as TGTGCCAGCAGCCAAGTCCAACTAGCGCCTTACAATGAGCAGTTCTTC.

The chain couples TRBV4-1 to TRBJ1-5; D perhaps matches TRBD1 (5 bases). CDR3 length equals 17 residues. The V gene's germline CDR1 is MGHRA and CDR2 YSYEKL. V dropped 4 bases and J dropped 5 bases, with 21 bases sitting between them. This CDR3 reads CASSRFVGGSGDQPQHF. DNA for the CDR3: TGCGCCAGCAGCCGCTTCGTCGGGGGGTCGGGGGATCAGCCCCAGCATTTT.

This clone was seen more than once but under ten times. This sequence joins TRBV4-1 and TRBJ1-2; D may be TRBD1 (5 bases). Germline CDR1 is MGHRA and CDR2 is YSYEKL. V was pared by 1 base and J by 4 bases, with 10 bases between. The CDR3 is 14 amino acids. The CDR3 spells CASSQGGGPYGYTF. DNA for the CDR3: TGCGCCAGCAGCCAAGGCGGGGGTCCCTATGGCTACACCTTC.

The genes are TRBV10-3 and TRBJ2-1; TRBD2 matches at 12 bases. The CDR3 extends over 17 amino acids. Germline lookup yields CDR1 ENHRY and CDR2 SYGVKD. J gave up 8 bases and V 2 bases, and 10 bases lay outside the gene matches. CDR3 amino acids: CAISEEASGRGAYEQFF. DNA of the CDR3: TGTGCCATCAGTGAGGAGGCTAGCGGGAGGGGGGCATATGAGCAGTTCTTC.

The CDR3 coding sequence is TGTGCCAGCCATAGGGGAACACGGGAGACCCAGTACTTC. Translated: CASHRGTRETQYF. The chain is built from TRBV2 and TRBJ2-5, with D maybe TRBD1 (5 bases). Trimming removed 8 bases at V and 5 bases at J, with 15 bases between. The CDR3 contains 13 residues. CDR1 SNHLY and CDR2 FYNNEI come from the germline V gene.

J is TRBJ2-4 and V is TRBV11-2, with D perhaps TRBD1 (5 bases). Between the trimmed V and J ends, which lost 4 bases and 0 bases, there was a span of 10 bases. Per germline, CDR1 SGHAT and CDR2 FQNNGV. CDR3 size: 15 residues. Here the CDR3 DNA reads TGTGCCAGCAGCTCCATGGGGCCAGCCAAAAACATTCAGTACTTC. This sequence encodes CASSSMGPAKNIQYF.

V is TRBV29-1 and J is TRBJ2-3, with D uncertain. Germline CDR1 reads SQVTM; CDR2 reads ANQGSEA. Trimming removed 6 bases from V and 1 base from J, with 8 bases in between. There are 12 residues in the CDR3. CDR3 bases: TGCAGCGTCCAAAGCGGCACAGATACGCAGTATTTT. Translating it yields CSVQSGTDTQYF.

The chain has TRBV5-1 and TRBJ2-3; D unclear. CDR3 length equals 14 residues. The germline gives CDR1 SGHRS, CDR2 YFSETQ. V was trimmed by 2 bases and J by 8 bases, leaving 15 bases between them. The CDR3 DNA reads as TGCGCCAGCAGCTTTCAAGGTCAGGTGGTTACGCAGTATTTT. Translating it yields CASSFQGQVVTQYF.

The chain is built from TRBV5-4 and TRBJ1-1; 7 positions agree with TRBD1. CDR3 length: 14 residues. Germline lookup yields CDR1 SGHNT and CDR2 YYREEE (reference sequence). V shed 4 bases, J shed 6 bases, and the junction held 9 bases outside the gene matches. This CDR3 reads CASSEKTGRAEAFF. CDR3 nucleotides: TGTGCCAGCAGCGAAAAGACAGGGCGGGCTGAAGCTTTCTTT.

V usage is TRBV21-1 and J usage is TRBJ2-3; whether TRBD2, the table's D call, matches the DNA was not checked. TRBV21-1 is an annotated pseudogene. CDR3 length equals 15 residues. The CDR3 protein is CASSNYGGKTDTQYF. The CDR3 DNA reads TGTGCCAGCAGCAATTATGGCGGGAAAACAGATACGCAGTATTTT.

The chain carries TRBV5-1 and TRBJ2-2; 8 bases are a match to TRBD2. This CDR3 region has 14 residues. Trimming took 7 bases from V and 8 from J; bases not matched to a gene: 10. Germline-derived CDR1 and CDR2 are SGHRS and YFSETQ. CDR3 DNA sequence: TGCGCCAGCGCCGGGGGGGCCGTAACTGGGGAGCTGTTTTTT. Protein: CASAGGAVTGELFF.

J is TRBJ1-2 and V is TRBV19, with 10 bases matching TRBD1. CDR3 length: 19 residues. The J segment lost 4 bases and the V segment lost 2 bases, leaving 16 bases of the junction unmatched. The V gene's germline CDR1 is LNHDA and CDR2 SQIVND (reference sequence). This chain's CDR3 is CASSIYRGDRGVRTYGYTF. The CDR3 nucleotides are TGTGCCAGTAGTATATATCGGGGGGACAGGGGCGTCCGTACCTATGGCTACACCTTC.

The DNA for the CDR3 is TGTGCCAGCTCACCACAGGGACAGGGGTACAACGAGCAGTACTTC. It translates to CASSPQGQGYNEQYF. The J gene is TRBJ2-7, the V gene TRBV18; 10 positions agree with TRBD1. The CDR3 has 15 residues. V dropped 1 base and J dropped 5; count of bases not matched to a gene: 5. CDR1 KGHSH and CDR2 LQKENI come from the germline V gene. The complete variable domain, with remaining parts taken from reference TRBV18 and TRBJ2-7, reads NAGVMQNPRHLVRRRGQEARLRCSPMKGHSHVYWYRQLPEEGLKFMVYLQKENIIDESGMPKERFSAEFPKEGPSILRIQQVVRGDSAAYFCASSPQGQGYNEQYFGPGTRLTVT.

This chain uses TRBV14 with TRBJ2-7; possible D gene TRBD2, 5 bases. The V end lost 0 bases, the J end lost 2 bases, and 14 bases lay between the germline ends. The germline CDR1 and CDR2 sequences are SGHDN and FVKESK. This CDR3 is built from 16 residues. CDR3 bases: TGTGCCAGCAGCCAAGATTTAAGCGGAGGTACCTACGAGCAGTACTTC. Translating it yields CASSQDLSGGTYEQYF.

The V and J genes are TRBV7-8 and TRBJ2-3; D gene unclear. The ends were cut back, 5 bases at V and 0 bases at J, with 6 bases in the middle. This CDR3 spans 13 amino acids. Germline CDR1 SGHVS, CDR2 FQNEAQ. The CDR3 DNA reads TGTGCCAGCAGCGTCTATAGCACAGATACGCAGTATTTT. The encoded protein is CASSVYSTDTQYF.

This chain connects TRBV30 to TRBJ2-5; unclear D gene. Germline V gene data show CDR1 as GTSNPN and CDR2 as SVGIG (reference sequence). V was pared by 2 bases and J by 3 bases, with 4 bases between. CDR3 length: 11 amino acids. CDR3 in amino acids: CAWSREETQYF. The CDR3 coding sequence is TGTGCCTGGAGTCGGGAAGAGACCCAGTACTTC.